This T cell receptor beta chain was sequenced during a study of cytomegalovirus exposure and HLA in healthy donors. PCR amplification relied on 60 Vbeta primers (plus 13 Jbeta primers). Generated by immunoSEQ multiplex PCR, the TCRdb table keeps only in-frame clones and is missing some. The sample contains about 140,000 clones, around 77% of which appear only once. This sequence originates from a young man in good health and CMV-seronegative. The specimen was PBMCs.

The CDR3 DNA sequence: TGTGCCAGCAGCATCCCCGGGGGAGCGACTGAAGCTTTCTTT. This encodes CASSIPGGATEAFF. The rearrangement joins TRBV5-4 to TRBJ1-1; perhaps TRBD1 as D (5 bases). There are 14 residues in the CDR3. In germline, CDR1 is SGHNT, CDR2 YYREEE (reference sequence). Deletions cut 4 bases from V and 5 bases from J, with 15 bases between.